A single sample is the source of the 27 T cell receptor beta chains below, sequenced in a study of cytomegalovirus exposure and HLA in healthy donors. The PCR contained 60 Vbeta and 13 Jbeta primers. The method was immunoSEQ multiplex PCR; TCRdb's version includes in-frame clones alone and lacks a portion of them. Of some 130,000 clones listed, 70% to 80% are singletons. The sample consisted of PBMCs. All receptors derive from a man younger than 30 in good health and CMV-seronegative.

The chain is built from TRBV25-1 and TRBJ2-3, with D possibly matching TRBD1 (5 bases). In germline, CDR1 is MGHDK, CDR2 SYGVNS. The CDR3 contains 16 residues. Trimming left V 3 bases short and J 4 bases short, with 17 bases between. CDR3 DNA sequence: TGTGCCAGCAGTGATCTAAGGGGCCCGCGGTCAGATACGCAGTATTTT. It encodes CASSDLRGPRSDTQYF.

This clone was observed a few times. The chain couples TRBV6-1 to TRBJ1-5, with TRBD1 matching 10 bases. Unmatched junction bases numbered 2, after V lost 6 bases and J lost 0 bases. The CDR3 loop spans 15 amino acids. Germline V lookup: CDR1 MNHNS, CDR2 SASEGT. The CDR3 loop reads CASRGQGNSNQPQHF. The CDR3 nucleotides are TGTGCCAGCAGGGGACAGGGGAATAGCAATCAGCCCCAGCATTTT.

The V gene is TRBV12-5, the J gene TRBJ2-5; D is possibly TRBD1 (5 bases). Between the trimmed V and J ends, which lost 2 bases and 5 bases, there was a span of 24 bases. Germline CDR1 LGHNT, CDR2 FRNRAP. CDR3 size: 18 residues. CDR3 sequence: CASGLSQLKGLDRETQYF. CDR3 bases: TGTGCTAGTGGTTTGTCCCAACTCAAGGGGCTGGATCGGGAGACCCAGTACTTC.

The CDR3 nucleotides are TGCAGCGTTGATGGGCCGATACAGGGGGCTCTAGAAGCTTTCTTT. This encodes CSVDGPIQGALEAFF. The chain joins TRBV29-1 to TRBJ1-1; 9 bases agree with TRBD1. CDR1 is SQVTM and CDR2 is ANQGSEA in the germline V gene. This CDR3 spans 15 amino acids. The ends lost 3 bases at V and 8 bases at J; junction bases unmatched: 13.

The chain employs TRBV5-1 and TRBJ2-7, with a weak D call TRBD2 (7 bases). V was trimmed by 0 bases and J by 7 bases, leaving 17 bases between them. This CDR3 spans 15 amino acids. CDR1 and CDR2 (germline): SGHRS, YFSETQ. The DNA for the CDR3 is TGCGCCAGCAGCTTGGCGTACCCGGGGGGCGGTGAGCAGTACGTC. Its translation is CASSLAYPGGGEQYV.

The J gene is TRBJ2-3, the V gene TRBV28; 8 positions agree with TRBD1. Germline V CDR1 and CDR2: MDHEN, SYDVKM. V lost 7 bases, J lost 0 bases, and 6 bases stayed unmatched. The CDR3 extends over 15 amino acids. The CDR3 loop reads CASTLHRGSTDTQYF. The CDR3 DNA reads TGTGCCAGCACCCTTCACAGGGGGAGCACAGATACGCAGTATTTT.

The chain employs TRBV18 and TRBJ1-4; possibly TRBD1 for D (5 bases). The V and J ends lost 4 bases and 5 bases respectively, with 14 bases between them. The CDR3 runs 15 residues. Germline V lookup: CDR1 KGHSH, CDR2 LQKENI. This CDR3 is CASSRPGGRNEKLFF. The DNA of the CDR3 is TGTGCCAGCTCACGGCCCGGGGGGAGAAATGAAAAACTGTTTTTT.

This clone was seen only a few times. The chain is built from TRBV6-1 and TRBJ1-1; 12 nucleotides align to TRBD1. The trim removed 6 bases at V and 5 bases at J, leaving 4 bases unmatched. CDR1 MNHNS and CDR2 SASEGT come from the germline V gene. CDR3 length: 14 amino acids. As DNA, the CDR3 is TGTGCCAGCAGGGGGACAGGGGGCTTTACTGAAGCTTTCTTT. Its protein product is CASRGTGGFTEAFF.

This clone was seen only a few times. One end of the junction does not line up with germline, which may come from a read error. CDR3 in DNA: TGTGCCAGCAGTTACTCGGCTAGCGCCTACAATGAGCAGTTCTTC. Translated: CASSYSASAYNEQFF. V usage is TRBV6-4 and J usage is TRBJ2-1; possibly TRBD2 for D (6 bases). Germline values: CDR1 MRHNA, CDR2 SNTAGT. The CDR3 totals 15 residues.

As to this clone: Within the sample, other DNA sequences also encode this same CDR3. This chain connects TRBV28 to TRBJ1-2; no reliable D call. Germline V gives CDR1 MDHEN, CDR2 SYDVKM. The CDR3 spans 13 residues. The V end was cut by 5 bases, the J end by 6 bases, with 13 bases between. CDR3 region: CASSLPQLNGYTF. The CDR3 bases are TGTGCCAGCAGTCTACCTCAACTTAATGGCTACACCTTC.

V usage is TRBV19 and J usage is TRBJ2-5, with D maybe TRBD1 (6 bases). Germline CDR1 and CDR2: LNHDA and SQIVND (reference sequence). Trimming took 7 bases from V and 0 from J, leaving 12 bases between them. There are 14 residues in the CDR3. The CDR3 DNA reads TGTGCCAGTACCCCAAGGGGGTACCAAGAGACCCAGTACTTC. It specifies CASTPRGYQETQYF.

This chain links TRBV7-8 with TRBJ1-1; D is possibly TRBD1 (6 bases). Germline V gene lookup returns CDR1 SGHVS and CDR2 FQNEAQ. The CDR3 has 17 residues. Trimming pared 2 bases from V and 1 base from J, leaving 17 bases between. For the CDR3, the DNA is TGTGCCAGCAGCTTAAATTTATTCAGGGGAAGGAACACTGAAGCTTTCTTT. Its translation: CASSLNLFRGRNTEAFF.

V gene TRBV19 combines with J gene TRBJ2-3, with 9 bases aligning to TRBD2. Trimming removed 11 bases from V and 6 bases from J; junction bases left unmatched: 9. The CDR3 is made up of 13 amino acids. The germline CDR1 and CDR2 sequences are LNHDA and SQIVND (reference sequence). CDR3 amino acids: CAASSGRGDTQYF. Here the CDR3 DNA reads TGTGCCGCTAGTAGCGGGAGAGGTGATACGCAGTATTTT.

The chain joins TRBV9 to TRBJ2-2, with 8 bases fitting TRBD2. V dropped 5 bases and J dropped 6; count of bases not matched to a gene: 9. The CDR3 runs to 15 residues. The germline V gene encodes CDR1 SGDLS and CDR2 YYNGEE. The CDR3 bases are TGTGCCAGCAGTGCAGCGGGGGCGGGGGCCGGGGAGCTGTTTTTT. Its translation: CASSAAGAGAGELFF.

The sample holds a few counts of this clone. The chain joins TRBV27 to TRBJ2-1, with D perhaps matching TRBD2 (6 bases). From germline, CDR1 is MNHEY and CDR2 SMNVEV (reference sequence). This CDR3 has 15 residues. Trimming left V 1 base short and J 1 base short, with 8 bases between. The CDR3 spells CASSLFGSSYNEQFF. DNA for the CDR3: TGTGCCAGCAGTTTATTCGGGAGTTCCTACAATGAGCAGTTCTTC.

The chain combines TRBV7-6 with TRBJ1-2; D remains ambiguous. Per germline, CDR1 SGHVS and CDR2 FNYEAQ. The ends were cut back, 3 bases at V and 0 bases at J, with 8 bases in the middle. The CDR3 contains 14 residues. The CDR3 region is CASSLGQANYGYTF. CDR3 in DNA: TGTGCCAGCAGCTTGGGTCAGGCTAACTATGGCTACACCTTC.

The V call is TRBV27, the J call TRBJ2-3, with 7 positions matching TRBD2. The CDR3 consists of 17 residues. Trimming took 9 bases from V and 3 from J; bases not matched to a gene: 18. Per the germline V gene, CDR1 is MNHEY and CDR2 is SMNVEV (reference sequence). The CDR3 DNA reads TGTGCCAGTGTTCTATTGGGTGCGTCTAGCGGTACAGATACGCAGTATTTT. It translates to CASVLLGASSGTDTQYF.

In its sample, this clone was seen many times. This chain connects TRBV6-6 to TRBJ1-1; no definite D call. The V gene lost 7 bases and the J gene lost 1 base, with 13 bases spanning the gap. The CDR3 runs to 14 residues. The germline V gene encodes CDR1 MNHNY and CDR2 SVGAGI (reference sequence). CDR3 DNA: TGTGCCAGCAACTCCCATGACAAGAACACTGAAGCTTTCTTT. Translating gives CASNSHDKNTEAFF.

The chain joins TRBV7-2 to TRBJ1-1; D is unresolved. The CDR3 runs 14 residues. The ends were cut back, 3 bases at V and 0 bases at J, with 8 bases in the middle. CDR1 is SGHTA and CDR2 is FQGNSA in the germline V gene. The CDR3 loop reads CASSFRTMNTEAFF. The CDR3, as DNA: TGTGCCAGCAGCTTTAGAACCATGAACACTGAAGCTTTCTTT.

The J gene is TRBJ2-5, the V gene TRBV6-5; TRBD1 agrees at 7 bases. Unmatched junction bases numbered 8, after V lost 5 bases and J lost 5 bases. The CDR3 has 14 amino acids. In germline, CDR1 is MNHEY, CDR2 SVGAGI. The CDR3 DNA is TGTGCCAGCAGTGACACAGGGGAAATGGAGACCCAGTACTTC. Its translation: CASSDTGEMETQYF.

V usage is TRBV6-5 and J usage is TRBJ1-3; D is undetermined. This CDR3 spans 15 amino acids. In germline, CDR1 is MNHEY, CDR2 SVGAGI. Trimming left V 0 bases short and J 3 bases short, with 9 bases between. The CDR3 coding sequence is TGTGCCAGCAGTTACTCGGGCAGGCATGGAAACACCATATATTTT. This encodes CASSYSGRHGNTIYF.

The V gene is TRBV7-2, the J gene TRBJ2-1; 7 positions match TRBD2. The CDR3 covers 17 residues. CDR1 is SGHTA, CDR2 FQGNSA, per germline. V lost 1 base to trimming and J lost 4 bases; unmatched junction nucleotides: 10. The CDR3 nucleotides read TGTGCCAGCAGCTTAGAGTGGGGCGGGAGATTGTACAATGAGCAGTTCTTC. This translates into CASSLEWGGRLYNEQFF.

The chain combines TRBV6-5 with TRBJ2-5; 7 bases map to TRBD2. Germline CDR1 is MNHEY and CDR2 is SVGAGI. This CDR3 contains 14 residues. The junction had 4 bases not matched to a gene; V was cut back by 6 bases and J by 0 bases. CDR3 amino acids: CASRESGNQETQYF. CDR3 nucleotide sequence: TGTGCCAGCAGAGAAAGCGGGAACCAAGAGACCCAGTACTTC.

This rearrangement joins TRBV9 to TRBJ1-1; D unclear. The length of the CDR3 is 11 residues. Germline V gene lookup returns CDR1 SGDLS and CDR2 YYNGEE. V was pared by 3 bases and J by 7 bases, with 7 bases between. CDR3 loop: CASSAGDEAFF. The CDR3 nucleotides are TGTGCCAGCAGCGCGGGAGATGAAGCTTTCTTT.

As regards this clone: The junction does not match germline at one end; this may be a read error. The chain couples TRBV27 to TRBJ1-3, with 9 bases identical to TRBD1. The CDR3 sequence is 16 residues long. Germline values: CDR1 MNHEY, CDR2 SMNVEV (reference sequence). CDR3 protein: CASRSTGGSSGNTTYF. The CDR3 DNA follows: TGTGCCAGCAGGTCGACAGGGGGAAGCTCTGGAAACACCACATATTTT.

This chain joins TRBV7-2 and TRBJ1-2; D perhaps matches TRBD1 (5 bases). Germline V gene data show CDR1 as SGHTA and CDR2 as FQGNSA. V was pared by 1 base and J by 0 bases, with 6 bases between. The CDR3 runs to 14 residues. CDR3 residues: CASSLEQANYGYTF. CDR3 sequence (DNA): TGTGCCAGCAGCTTAGAACAGGCTAACTATGGCTACACCTTC.

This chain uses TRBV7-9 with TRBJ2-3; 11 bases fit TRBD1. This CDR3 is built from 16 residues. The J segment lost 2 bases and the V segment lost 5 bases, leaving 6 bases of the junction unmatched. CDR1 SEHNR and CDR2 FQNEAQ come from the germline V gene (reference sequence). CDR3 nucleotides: TGTGCCAGCAGCCCAGGACAGGGGGCGAACACAGATACGCAGTATTTT. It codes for CASSPGQGANTDTQYF.